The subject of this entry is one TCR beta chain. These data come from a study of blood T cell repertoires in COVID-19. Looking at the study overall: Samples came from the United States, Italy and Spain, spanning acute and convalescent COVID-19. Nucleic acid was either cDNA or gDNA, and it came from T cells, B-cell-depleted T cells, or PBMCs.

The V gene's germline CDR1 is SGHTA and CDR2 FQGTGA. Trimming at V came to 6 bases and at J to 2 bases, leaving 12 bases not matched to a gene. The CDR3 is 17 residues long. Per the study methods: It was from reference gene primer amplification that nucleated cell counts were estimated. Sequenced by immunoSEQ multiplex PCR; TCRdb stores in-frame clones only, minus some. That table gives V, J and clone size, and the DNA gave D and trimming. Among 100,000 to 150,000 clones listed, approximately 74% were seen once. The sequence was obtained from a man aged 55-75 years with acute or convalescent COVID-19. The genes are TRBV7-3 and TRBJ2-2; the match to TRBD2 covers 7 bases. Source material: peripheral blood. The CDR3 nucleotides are TGTGCCAGCAGTCCATCGGCTAGCGGACTAAACACCGGGGAGCTGTTTTTT. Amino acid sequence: CASSPSASGLNTGELFF.